This record concerns one T cell receptor beta chain sequence. The sample belongs to a study of technical replicates of blood from a few donors. Profiling relied on immunoSEQ multiplex PCR, and the TCRdb table lists in-frame clones only, not all of them. This table holds 65,000 to 85,000 clones, 90% to 95% found once. This clonotype originated in a human donor in good health. The sample comprised T cells isolated from PBMCs.

The CDR3 DNA sequence: TGTGCCAGCAGTTTTGACAGGGGTGCAGATACGCAGTATTTT. Its protein product is CASSFDRGADTQYF. The rearrangement uses TRBV6-1 and TRBJ2-3, with TRBD1 matching over 8 bases. J lost 4 bases, V lost 5 bases, and 5 bases had no gene match. The V gene's germline CDR1 is MNHNS and CDR2 SASEGT. The CDR3 spans 14 residues.